This is a list of T cell receptor beta chains from one sample in a study of identical twins. MiXCR was run by TCRdb on the 5' RACE reads, yielding one entry per CDR3 protein. The sample holds roughly 250,000 distinct CDR3 sequences, more than 13% seen once. The specimen sequenced was memory (CD45RO+) T cells sorted from blood. These receptors came from a woman aged 18-29 years in good health. Both conserved end residues are part of each CDR3. A D gene is named only where the DNA matches it firmly. The listing skips clone size in some rows; elsewhere it reads once, few, many or a size class.

J,V,D,size,CDR3,DNA
TRBJ1-6,TRBV12-3/TRBV12-4,TRBD1,many,CASSLGGQGYSPLHF,TGTGCCAGCAGTTTAGGGGGACAGGGGTATTCACCCCTCCACTTT
TRBJ2-7,TRBV12-5,TRBD1,-,CASAVDRSYEQYF,TGTGCTAGTGCCGTGGACAGGTCCTACGAGCAGTACTTC
TRBJ1-2,TRBV6-2/TRBV6-3,TRBD1,-,CASSYAGQAYGYTF,TGTGCCAGCAGTTACGCGGGACAGGCATATGGCTACACCTTC
TRBJ2-7,TRBV20-1,TRBD2,few,CSARSSVAGSYEQYF,TGCAGTGCTAGATCGTCGGTAGCGGGATCCTACGAGCAGTACTTC
TRBJ2-5,TRBV5-1,-,many,CASSLAGVMYQETQYF,TGCGCCAGCAGCTTGGCTGGGGTAATGTACCAAGAGACCCAGTACTTC
TRBJ2-2,TRBV4-1,-,-,CASSQAMSGTRSRELFF,TGCGCCAGCAGCCAGGCCATGTCCGGGACGAGGAGCAGGGAGCTGTTTTTT
TRBJ1-2,TRBV6-1,-,few,CGTAKFGYGYTF,TGTGGGACAGCTAAATTCGGTTATGGCTACACCTTC
TRBJ1-1,TRBV6-4,-,-,CASSVDMNTEAFF,TGTGCCAGCAGTGTCGACATGAACACTGAAGCTTTCTTT
TRBJ2-1,TRBV5-6,TRBD2,many,CASSYGGGINEQFF,TGTGCCAGCAGCTACGGGGGGGGGATCAATGAGCAGTTCTTC
TRBJ2-5,TRBV3-1,TRBD2,-,CASSHWGGETQYF,TGTGCCAGCAGCCACTGGGGGGGAGAGACCCAGTACTTC
TRBJ1-2,TRBV7-8,-,many,CASSPGGYGYTF,TGTGCCAGCAGCCCGGGGGGGTATGGCTACACCTTC
TRBJ2-4,TRBV3-1,-,few,CASSQDPSVAKNIQYF,TGTGCCAGCAGCCAAGACCCTTCAGTAGCCAAAAACATTCAGTACTTC
TRBJ1-1,TRBV29-1,-,-,CSVGKVQDTEAFF,TGCAGCGTTGGGAAGGTACAGGACACTGAAGCTTTCTTT
TRBJ2-2,TRBV19,-,-,CASMGPGVTGELFF,TGTGCCAGTATGGGTCCTGGAGTCACCGGGGAGCTGTTTTTT
TRBJ1-1,TRBV12-3/TRBV12-4,TRBD1,few,CASSLHRQGGSFF,TGTGCCAGCAGTCTCCACCGACAGGGGGGGTCTTTCTTT
TRBJ2-3,TRBV10-3,-,-,CAISDRSDTQYF,TGTGCCATCAGCGACAGGTCTGATACGCAGTATTTT